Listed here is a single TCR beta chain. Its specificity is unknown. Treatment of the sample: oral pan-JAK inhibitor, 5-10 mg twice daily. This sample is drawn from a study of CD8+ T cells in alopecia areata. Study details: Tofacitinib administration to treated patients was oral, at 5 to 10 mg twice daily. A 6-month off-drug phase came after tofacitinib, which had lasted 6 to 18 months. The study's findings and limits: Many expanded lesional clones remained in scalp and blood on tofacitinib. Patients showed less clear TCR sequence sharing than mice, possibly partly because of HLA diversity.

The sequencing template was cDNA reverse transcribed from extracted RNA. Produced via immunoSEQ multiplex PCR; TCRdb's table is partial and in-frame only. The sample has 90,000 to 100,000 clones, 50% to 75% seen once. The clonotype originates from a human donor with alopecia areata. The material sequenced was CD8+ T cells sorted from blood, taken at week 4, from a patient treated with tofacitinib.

The CDR3 nucleotides are TGCAGCGTAGAGACACCAACTAGCGGGGGGGCAGATACGCAGTATTTT. It yields the protein CSVETPTSGGADTQYF. The chain is built from TRBV29-1 and TRBJ2-3, with 13 positions matching TRBD2. CDR3 length: 16 residues. CDR1 and CDR2 from the germline V gene are SQVTM and ANQGSEA. J gave up 4 bases and V 6 bases, and 10 bases lay outside the gene matches.